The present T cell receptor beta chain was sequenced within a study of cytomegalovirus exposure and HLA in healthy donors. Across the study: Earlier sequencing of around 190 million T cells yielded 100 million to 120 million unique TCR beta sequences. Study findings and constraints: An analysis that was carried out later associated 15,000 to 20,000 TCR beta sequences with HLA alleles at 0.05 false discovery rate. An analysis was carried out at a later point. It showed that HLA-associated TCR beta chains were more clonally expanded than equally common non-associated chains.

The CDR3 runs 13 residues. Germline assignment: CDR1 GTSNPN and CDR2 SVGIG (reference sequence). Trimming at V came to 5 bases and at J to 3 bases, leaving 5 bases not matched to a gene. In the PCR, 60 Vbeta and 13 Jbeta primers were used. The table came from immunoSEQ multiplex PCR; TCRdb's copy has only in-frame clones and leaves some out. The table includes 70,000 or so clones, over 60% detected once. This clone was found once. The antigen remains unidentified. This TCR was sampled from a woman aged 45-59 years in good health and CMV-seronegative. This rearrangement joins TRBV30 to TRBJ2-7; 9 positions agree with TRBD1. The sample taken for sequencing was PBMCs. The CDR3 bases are TGTGCCTGGGAGGGACAGGGCCTCTACGAGCAGTACTTC. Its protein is CAWEGQGLYEQYF.